Listed below are T cell receptor beta chains from one sample, sequenced in a study of T cell changes during pregnancy in multiple sclerosis. Libraries were prepared by immunoSEQ multiplex PCR; TCRdb keeps only in-frame clonotypes and omits some of them. The data show about 40,000 clones, more than 85% seen once. The sequencing here drew on CD8+ T cells from peripheral blood mononuclear cells, taken before pregnancy. The receptors here all came from a female donor with multiple sclerosis, enrolled in a pregnancy study. CDR3s include the opening cysteine and the closing phenylalanine or tryptophan. The D gene is left open where the match is weak. Part of the rows lack a size; the others show once, few, many or a class for expanded clones.

D,J,size,V,CDR3,DNA
-,TRBJ2-3,-,TRBV9,CASSAYWDSAGDTQYF,TGTGCCAGCAGCGCTTACTGGGACTCCGCAGGGGATACGCAGTATTTT
-,TRBJ2-2,-,TRBV6-5,CASSPDWANTGELFF,TGTGCCAGCAGCCCGGACTGGGCGAACACCGGGGAGCTGTTTTTT
-,TRBJ1-5,-,TRBV10-2,CASSDRGRQPQHF,TGCGCCAGCAGTGACAGGGGTAGGCAGCCCCAGCATTTT
-,TRBJ2-1,-,TRBV28,CASSHITKQFF,TGTGCCAGCAGTCATATAACTAAGCAGTTCTTC
-,TRBJ2-3,-,TRBV7-6,CASSLDGTSPTTDTQYF,TGTGCCAGCAGCTTAGATGGCACTAGCCCCACCACAGATACGCAGTATTTT
TRBD2,TRBJ2-7,once,TRBV4-2,CASSQEISSGNLYEQYF,TGTGCCAGCAGCCAAGAAATCTCTAGCGGGAACCTCTACGAGCAGTACTTC
-,TRBJ2-2,-,TRBV11-3,CASSSYGGAGGELFF,TGTGCCAGCAGCTCCTATGGCGGGGCCGGCGGGGAGCTGTTTTTT
TRBD1,TRBJ2-7,-,TRBV2,CASSDWGQSSYEQYF,TGTGCCAGCAGTGATTGGGGACAGTCCTCCTACGAGCAGTACTTC
-,TRBJ1-4,-,TRBV5-1,CASSPPGGNEKLFF,TGCGCCAGCAGCCCCCCTGGCGGTAATGAAAAACTGTTTTTT
TRBD2,TRBJ2-5,-,TRBV4-1,CASSQDETSGRKVEETQYF,TGCGCCAGCAGCCAAGACGAGACTAGCGGGAGAAAGGTAGAAGAGACCCAGTACTTC
-,TRBJ1-1,once,TRBV7-8,CASSPITGNTEAFF,TGTGCCAGCAGCCCAATTACAGGGAACACTGAAGCTTTCTTT
TRBD1,TRBJ2-1,-,TRBV27,CASGTGGLNEQFF,TGTGCCAGCGGGACAGGGGGGCTCAATGAGCAGTTCTTC
-,TRBJ2-3,-,TRBV5-1,CASSFPPERSTDTQYF,TGCGCCAGCAGCTTCCCCCCCGAGAGAAGCACAGATACGCAGTATTTT
TRBD2,TRBJ2-2,-,TRBV6-4,CASSDSPGGTTGELFF,TGTGCCAGCAGTGACTCTCCGGGGGGGACCACCGGGGAGCTGTTTTTT
-,TRBJ1-3,-,TRBV21-1,CASTLRCSGNTIYF,TGTGCCAGCACTCTCCGGTGCTCTGGAAACACCATATATTTT
-,TRBJ2-5,-,TRBV7-9,CASSIRGAQETQYF,TGTGCCAGCAGTATCCGGGGAGCGCAAGAGACCCAGTACTTC
-,TRBJ2-5,-,TRBV19,CASSIVSTETQYF,TGTGCCAGTAGTATAGTCTCGACTGAGACCCAGTACTTC
-,TRBJ2-3,-,TRBV19,CASSMGTTSTDTQYF,TGTGCCAGTAGTATGGGGACAACCAGCACAGATACGCAGTATTTT
-,TRBJ2-4,-,TRBV21-1,CASSTRQGNIQYF,TGTGCCAGCAGCACCAGACAAGGAAACATTCAGTACTTC
-,TRBJ2-1,once,TRBV7-9,CASSLWSYNEQFF,TGTGCCAGCAGCTTATGGAGCTACAATGAGCAGTTCTTC
TRBD2,TRBJ2-1,-,TRBV2,CASGTGRNEQFF,TGTGCCAGCGGAACCGGGAGGAATGAGCAGTTCTTC
TRBD2,TRBJ2-7,once,TRBV4-3,CASSQGLAGPYEQYF,TGCGCCAGCAGCCAAGGGCTAGCGGGACCCTACGAGCAGTACTTC
TRBD2,TRBJ2-5,-,TRBV28,CASREVEETQYF,TGTGCCAGCCGGGAGGTCGAAGAGACCCAGTACTTC
-,TRBJ2-1,-,TRBV4-3,CASSQDRASEYNEQFF,TGCGCCAGCAGCCAAGATAGAGCTAGCGAGTACAATGAGCAGTTCTTC
-,TRBJ1-5,-,TRBV7-9,CASSWPGQPQHF,TGTGCCAGCAGCTGGCCAGGGCAGCCCCAGCATTTT
TRBD1,TRBJ1-1,-,TRBV5-6,CASSLWTGSLEAFF,TGTGCCAGCAGCTTGTGGACAGGGTCCTTGGAAGCTTTCTTT
-,TRBJ1-5,-,TRBV9,CASSVADTHNQPQHF,TGTGCCAGCAGCGTAGCCGACACCCACAATCAGCCCCAGCATTTT
-,TRBJ2-7,-,TRBV5-4,CASSNLPDSLGWQYF,TGTGCCAGCAGCAACCTCCCGGACTCCTTAGGATGGCAGTACTTC
TRBD1,TRBJ2-3,-,TRBV7-3,CASSSGPRGLPTDTQYF,TGTGCCAGCAGCTCCGGGCCCAGGGGGCTCCCTACAGATACGCAGTATTTT
-,TRBJ2-3,-,TRBV5-1,CASSPRDSGTDTQYF,TGCGCCAGCAGCCCGCGGGACTCAGGCACAGATACGCAGTATTTT
TRBD1,TRBJ2-7,-,TRBV7-3,CASSLGQGEYEQYF,TGTGCCAGCAGCCTGGGACAGGGGGAGTACGAGCAGTACTTC
-,TRBJ2-1,-,TRBV7-9,CASGDSNSYNEQFF,TGTGCCAGCGGAGACAGTAACTCCTACAATGAGCAGTTCTTC
-,TRBJ2-1,-,TRBV19,CASSPYAGSYNEQFF,TGTGCCAGTAGTCCGTACGCGGGATCCTACAATGAGCAGTTCTTC
-,TRBJ1-1,-,TRBV28,CASSLGAVMNTEAFF,TGTGCCAGCAGTTTGGGGGCGGTGATGAACACTGAAGCTTTCTTT
-,TRBJ2-1,-,TRBV13,CASSGSTYNEQFF,TGTGCCAGCAGCGGTTCTACCTACAATGAGCAGTTCTTC
-,TRBJ2-7,-,TRBV7-9,CASRDGVAHEQYF,TGTGCCAGCAGGGACGGGGTTGCTCACGAGCAGTACTTC
TRBD1,TRBJ1-1,-,TRBV12-5,CASGLVSHKAPGTGGIHTEAFF,TGTGCTAGTGGTTTGGTATCGCACAAAGCCCCCGGGACAGGGGGAATTCACACTGAAGCTTTCTTT
TRBD2,TRBJ2-7,-,TRBV7-6,CASSLEVAGAYEQYF,TGTGCCAGCAGCTTAGAAGTAGCGGGAGCTTACGAGCAGTACTTC
TRBD2,TRBJ2-7,-,TRBV13,CASSSGTPSGRLTYEQYF,TGTGCCAGCAGCTCGGGGACCCCGAGCGGGAGACTAACCTACGAGCAGTACTTC
TRBD2,TRBJ2-1,-,TRBV27,CASKLAAGTYNEQFF,TGTGCCAGCAAACTAGCGGCAGGCACCTACAATGAGCAGTTCTTC
TRBD1,TRBJ2-4,-,TRBV29-1,CSVEGWDRGLAKNIQYF,TGCAGCGTTGAGGGTTGGGACAGGGGGTTAGCCAAAAACATTCAGTACTTC